Each of the 23 T cell receptor beta chains below was sequenced from the same sample in a study of monozygotic twins with inflammatory bowel disease. TCRdb re-analyzed the 5' RACE reads; it lists each CDR3 protein once, without DNA. Its table records hundreds of thousands of distinct CDR3 sequences. The specimen was blood. Source of these receptors: a human donor with ulcerative colitis or Crohn's disease, or a healthy co-twin of an affected twin (not recorded which).

The V and J genes are TRBV5-1 and TRBJ2-2; the D call of TRBD2 rests on TCRdb alone, since no DNA is present to check it. This CDR3 spans 16 amino acids. Germline V CDR1 and CDR2: SGHRS, YFSETQ. The CDR3: CASSSASGGAAGELFF. Full variable domain (remainder filled in from reference TRBV5-1 and TRBJ2-2): KAGVTQTPRYLIKTRGQQVTLSCSPISGHRSVSWYQQTPGQGLQFLFEYFSETQRNKGNFPGRFSGRQFSNSRSEMNVSTLELGDSALYLCASSSASGGAAGELFFGEGSRLTVL.

CDR3: CSAGGAVNTEAFF. The rearrangement uses TRBV20-1 and TRBJ1-1; TCRdb indicates TRBD1, and absent DNA this call remains unverified. There are 13 residues in the CDR3. Germline V gene sequence: CDR1 DFQATT, CDR2 SNEGSKA (reference sequence).

The gene calls are TRBV2 and TRBJ2-2; absent DNA, TCRdb's TRBD2 call cannot be checked. Per germline, CDR1 SNHLY and CDR2 FYNNEI. The CDR3 is made up of 15 amino acids. CDR3 loop: CASRGGSSGTGELFF.

The chain couples TRBV18 to TRBJ1-4; the D call of TRBD1 rests on TCRdb alone, since no DNA is present to check it. The germline V gene encodes CDR1 KGHSH and CDR2 LQKENI. CDR3 length: 15 amino acids. The chain's CDR3 is CASSPPGAANEKLFF.

This chain joins TRBV18 and TRBJ1-2; TCRdb reports TRBD1, a call that lacks DNA to check it against. This CDR3 contains 15 residues. Per the germline V gene, CDR1 is KGHSH and CDR2 is LQKENI. The CDR3 here is CASSQTGTYLYGYTF.

J is TRBJ2-7 and V is TRBV29-1. The CDR3 has 12 amino acids. The germline V gene has CDR1 SQVTM and CDR2 ANQGSEA. This chain's CDR3 is CSVEEQEPAVYF.

CDR3 sequence: CATSLQGPEQYF. This rearrangement joins TRBV15 to TRBJ2-7; TCRdb's assignment of TRBD1 cannot be checked, as there is no DNA. Germline V gene lookup returns CDR1 LNHNV and CDR2 YYDKDF (reference sequence). The CDR3 contains 12 residues.

This chain connects TRBV20-1 to TRBJ2-1. The CDR3 sequence is 15 residues long. Germline loops: CDR1 DFQATT, CDR2 SNEGSKA (reference sequence). CDR3 residues: CSARDLLASYNEQFF.

The chain links TRBV4-2 to TRBJ2-1; TCRdb lists TRBD1, though no DNA is available to test this call. The CDR3 totals 16 residues. Germline V gives CDR1 LGHNA, CDR2 YNFKEQ. The CDR3 sequence is CASSQVQGASYNEQFF.

The gene calls are TRBV7-9 and TRBJ2-7. The CDR3 has 14 amino acids. Germline V CDR1 and CDR2: SEHNR, FQNEAQ (reference sequence). The CDR3 protein is CASSGLHGTYEQYF.

This rearrangement joins TRBV7-8 to TRBJ2-1. The CDR3 length is 17 residues. CDR1 and CDR2 (germline): SGHVS, FQNEAQ. The CDR3 loop reads CASSVSGRASPHNEQFF.

V is TRBV12-3 or TRBV12-4 and J is TRBJ2-1; there is no DNA to check the TCRdb D call of TRBD1. The CDR3 consists of 17 residues. CDR3 in amino acids: CASSPADGLSRYNEQFF.

This chain links TRBV5-4 with TRBJ2-1; TCRdb proposes TRBD1, but this gene call is untestable without DNA. The CDR3 spans 15 residues. The germline V gene has CDR1 SGHNT and CDR2 YYREEE (reference sequence). Here the CDR3 reads CASSLETGVSGEQFF.

The chain joins TRBV5-1 to TRBJ2-7; the TCRdb call, TRBD1, lacks DNA for checking. The CDR3 totals 17 residues. Germline values: CDR1 SGHRS, CDR2 YFSETQ. This chain's CDR3 is CASSNGQGAMYRGEQYF.

The rearrangement joins TRBV18 to TRBJ1-5. Germline-derived CDR1 and CDR2 are KGHSH and LQKENI. This CDR3 contains 13 residues. The CDR3 here is CASSPSEDQPQHF.

The chain couples TRBV11-3 to TRBJ2-5; the D call from TCRdb, TRBD1, cannot be confirmed without DNA. Looked up from germline, CDR1 is SGHNT and CDR2 is YENEEA. The CDR3 contains 15 residues. The CDR3 loop reads CASSLGGVSQETQYF.

Here the CDR3 reads CASSLPGQRTPQYF. The chain is built from TRBV28 and TRBJ2-7; checking the TCRdb D call of TRBD1 is not possible without DNA. Germline V CDR1 and CDR2: MDHEN, SYDVKM. The CDR3 is 14 residues long.

The rearrangement uses TRBV4-1 and TRBJ1-2. The CDR3 is made up of 16 amino acids. Germline lookup yields CDR1 MGHRA and CDR2 YSYEKL. The CDR3: CASSQDIALGNYGYTF.

This chain links TRBV5-1 with TRBJ1-1; TCRdb calls TRBD1, which cannot be checked without DNA. Per the germline V gene, CDR1 is SGHRS and CDR2 is YFSETQ. The CDR3 is made up of 14 amino acids. Here the CDR3 reads CASSERGGVTEAFF.

The V gene is TRBV27, the J gene TRBJ2-2. The CDR3 extends over 15 amino acids. Germline-derived CDR1 and CDR2 are MNHEY and SMNVEV (reference sequence). The CDR3 is CASRAVSKNTGELFF.

The chain joins TRBV7-3 to TRBJ2-1. Germline V CDR1 and CDR2: SGHTA, FQGTGA. The CDR3 sequence is 12 residues long. This chain's CDR3 is CASSSDHYEQFF.

The chain's CDR3 is CATSGQRLAGTEQFF. The gene calls are TRBV15 and TRBJ2-1; without DNA, the TCRdb call of TRBD2 cannot be checked. This CDR3 is built from 15 residues. The germline V gene has CDR1 LNHNV and CDR2 YYDKDF (reference sequence). The variable domain in full, completed from reference TRBV15 and TRBJ2-1, reads DAMVIQNPRYQVTQFGKPVTLSCSQTLNHNVMYWYQQKSSQAPKLLFHYYDKDFNNEADTPDNFQSRRPNTSFCFLDIRSPGLGDTAMYLCATSGQRLAGTEQFFGPGTRLTVL.

Here the CDR3 reads CATSDTRQGPSNQPQHF. The J gene is TRBJ1-5, the V gene TRBV24-1; TCRdb designates TRBD1, a call that cannot be tested without DNA. Germline V gene data show CDR1 as KGHDR and CDR2 as SFDVKD. The CDR3 sequence is 17 residues long.